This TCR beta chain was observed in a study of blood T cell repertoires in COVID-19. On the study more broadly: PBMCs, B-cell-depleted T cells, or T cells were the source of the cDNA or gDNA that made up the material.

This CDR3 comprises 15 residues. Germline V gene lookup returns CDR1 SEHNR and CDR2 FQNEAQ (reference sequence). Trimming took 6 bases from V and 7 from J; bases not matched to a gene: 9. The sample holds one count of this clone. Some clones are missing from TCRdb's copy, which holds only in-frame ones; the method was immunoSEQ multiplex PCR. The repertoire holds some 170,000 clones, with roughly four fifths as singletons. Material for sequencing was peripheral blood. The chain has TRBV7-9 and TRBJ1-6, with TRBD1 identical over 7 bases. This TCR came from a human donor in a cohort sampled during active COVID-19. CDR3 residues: CASSSQGVGNSPLHF. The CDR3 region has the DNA TGTGCCAGCAGTTCCCAGGGGGTAGGAAATTCACCCCTCCACTTT.